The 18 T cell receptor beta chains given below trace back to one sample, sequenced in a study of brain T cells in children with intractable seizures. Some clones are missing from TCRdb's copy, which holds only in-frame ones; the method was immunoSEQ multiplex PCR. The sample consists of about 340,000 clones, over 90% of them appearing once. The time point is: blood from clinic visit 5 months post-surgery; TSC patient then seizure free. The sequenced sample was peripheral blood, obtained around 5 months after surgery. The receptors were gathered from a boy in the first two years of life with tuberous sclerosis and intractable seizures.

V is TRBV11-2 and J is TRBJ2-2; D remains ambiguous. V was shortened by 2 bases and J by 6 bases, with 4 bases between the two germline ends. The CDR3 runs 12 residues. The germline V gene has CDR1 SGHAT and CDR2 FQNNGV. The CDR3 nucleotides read TGTGCCAGCAGCTTAAGGGCCGGGGAGCTGTTTTTT. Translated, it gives CASSLRAGELFF.

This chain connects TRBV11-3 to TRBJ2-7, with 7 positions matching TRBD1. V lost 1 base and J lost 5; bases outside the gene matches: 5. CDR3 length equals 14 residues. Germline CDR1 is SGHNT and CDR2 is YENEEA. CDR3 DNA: TGTGCCAGCAGCTTAGGACAGGGCGTGGACGAGCAGTACTTC. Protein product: CASSLGQGVDEQYF.

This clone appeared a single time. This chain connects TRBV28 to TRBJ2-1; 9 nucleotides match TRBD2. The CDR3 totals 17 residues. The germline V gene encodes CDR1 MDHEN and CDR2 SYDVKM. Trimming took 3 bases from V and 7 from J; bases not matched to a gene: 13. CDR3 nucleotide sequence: TGTGCCAGCAGTTTCCGGCCGATAGTAGCGGGAGCTAATGAGCAGTTCTTC. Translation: CASSFRPIVAGANEQFF.

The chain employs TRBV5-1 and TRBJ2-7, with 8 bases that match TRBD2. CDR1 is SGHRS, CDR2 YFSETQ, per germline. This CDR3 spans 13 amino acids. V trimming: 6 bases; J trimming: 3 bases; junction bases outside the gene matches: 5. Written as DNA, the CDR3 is TGCGCCAGCACAGGAGCGGGAGTCTACGAGCAGTACTTC. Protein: CASTGAGVYEQYF.

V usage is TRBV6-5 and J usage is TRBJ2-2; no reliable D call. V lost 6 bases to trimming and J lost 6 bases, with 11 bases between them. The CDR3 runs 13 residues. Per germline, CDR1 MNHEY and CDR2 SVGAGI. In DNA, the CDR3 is TGTGCCAGCAGGGTACACGTGGCCGGGGAGCTGTTTTTT. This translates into CASRVHVAGELFF.

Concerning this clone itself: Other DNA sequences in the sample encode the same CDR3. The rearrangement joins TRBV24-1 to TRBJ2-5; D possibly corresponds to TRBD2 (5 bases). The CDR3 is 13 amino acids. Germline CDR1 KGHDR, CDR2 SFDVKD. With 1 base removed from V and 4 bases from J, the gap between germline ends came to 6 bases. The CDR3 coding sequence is TGTGCCACCAGTGATTTTCGGGGAGAGACCCAGTACTTC. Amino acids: CATSDFRGETQYF.

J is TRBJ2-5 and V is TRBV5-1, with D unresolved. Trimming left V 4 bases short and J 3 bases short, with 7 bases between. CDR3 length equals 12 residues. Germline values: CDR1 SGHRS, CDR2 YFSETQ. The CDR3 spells CASSKTKETQYF. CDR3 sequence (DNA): TGCGCCAGCAGCAAAACCAAAGAGACCCAGTACTTC.

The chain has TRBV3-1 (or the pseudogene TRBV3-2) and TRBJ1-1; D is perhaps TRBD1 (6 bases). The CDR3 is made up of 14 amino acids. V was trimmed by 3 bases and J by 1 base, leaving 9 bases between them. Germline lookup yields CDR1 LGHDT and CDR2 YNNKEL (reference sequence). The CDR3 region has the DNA TGTGCCAGCAGCCAGGAGGACAGGAACACTGAAGCTTTCTTT. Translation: CASSQEDRNTEAFF.

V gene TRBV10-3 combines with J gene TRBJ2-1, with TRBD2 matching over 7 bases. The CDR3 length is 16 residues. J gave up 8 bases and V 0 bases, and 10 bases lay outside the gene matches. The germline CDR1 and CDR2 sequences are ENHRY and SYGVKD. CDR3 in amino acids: CAISESTSGRRDEQFF. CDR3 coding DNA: TGTGCCATCAGTGAGTCGACATCCGGGAGGAGGGATGAGCAGTTCTTC.

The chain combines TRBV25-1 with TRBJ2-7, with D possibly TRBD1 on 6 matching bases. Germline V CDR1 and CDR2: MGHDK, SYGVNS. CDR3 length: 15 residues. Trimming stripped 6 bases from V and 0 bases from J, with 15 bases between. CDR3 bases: TGTGCCAGCAGAAGACTTACAGGGAGCTCCTACGAGCAGTACTTC. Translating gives CASRRLTGSSYEQYF.

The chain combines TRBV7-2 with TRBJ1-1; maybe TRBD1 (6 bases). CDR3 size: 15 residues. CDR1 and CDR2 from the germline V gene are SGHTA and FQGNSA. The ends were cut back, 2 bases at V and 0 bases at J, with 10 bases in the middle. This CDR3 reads CASSLLQGMNTEAFF. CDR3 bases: TGTGCCAGCAGCTTATTACAGGGAATGAACACTGAAGCTTTCTTT.

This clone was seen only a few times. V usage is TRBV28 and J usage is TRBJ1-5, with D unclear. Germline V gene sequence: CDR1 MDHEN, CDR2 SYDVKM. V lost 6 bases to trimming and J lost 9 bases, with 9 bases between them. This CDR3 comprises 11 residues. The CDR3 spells CASRWGGPQHF. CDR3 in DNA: TGTGCCAGCAGGTGGGGTGGGCCCCAGCATTTT.

This chain's CDR3 is CATSDRGTDTQYF. For the CDR3, the DNA is TGTGCCACCAGTGACAGGGGCACAGATACGCAGTATTTT. The chain links TRBV24-1 to TRBJ2-3; D possibly corresponds to TRBD1 (5 bases). Per the germline V gene, CDR1 is KGHDR and CDR2 is SFDVKD. The V gene lost 4 bases and the J gene lost 1 base, with 5 bases spanning the gap. The length of the CDR3 is 13 residues.

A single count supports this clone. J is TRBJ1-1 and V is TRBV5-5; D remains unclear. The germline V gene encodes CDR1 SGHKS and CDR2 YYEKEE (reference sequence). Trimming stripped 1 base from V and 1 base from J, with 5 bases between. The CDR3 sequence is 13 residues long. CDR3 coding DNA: TGTGCCAGCAGCTTGACAGAGAACACTGAAGCTTTCTTT. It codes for CASSLTENTEAFF.

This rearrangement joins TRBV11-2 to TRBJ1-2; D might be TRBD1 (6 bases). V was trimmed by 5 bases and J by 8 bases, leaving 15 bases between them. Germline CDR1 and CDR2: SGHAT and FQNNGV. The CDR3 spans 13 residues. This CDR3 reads CASSARTEGGYTF. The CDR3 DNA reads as TGTGCCAGCAGCGCTAGGACAGAGGGAGGCTACACCTTC.

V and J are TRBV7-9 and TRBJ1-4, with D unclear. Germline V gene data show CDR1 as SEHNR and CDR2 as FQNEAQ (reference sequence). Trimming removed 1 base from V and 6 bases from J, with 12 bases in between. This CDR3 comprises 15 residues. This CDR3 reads CASSLERELDEKLFF. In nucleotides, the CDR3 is TGTGCCAGCAGCTTAGAAAGGGAATTGGATGAAAAACTGTTTTTT.

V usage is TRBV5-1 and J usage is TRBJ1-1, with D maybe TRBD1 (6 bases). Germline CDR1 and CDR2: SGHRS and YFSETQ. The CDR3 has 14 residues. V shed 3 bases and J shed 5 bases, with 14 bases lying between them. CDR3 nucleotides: TGCGCCAGCAGCTCAATCGGGGGCTGGACTGAAGCTTTCTTT. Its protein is CASSSIGGWTEAFF.

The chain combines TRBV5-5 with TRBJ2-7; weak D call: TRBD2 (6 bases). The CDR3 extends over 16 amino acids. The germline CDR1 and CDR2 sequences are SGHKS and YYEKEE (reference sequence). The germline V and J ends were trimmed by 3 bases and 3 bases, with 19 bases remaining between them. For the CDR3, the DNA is TGTGCCAGCAGCTATGTAGTTAGCGGAAGAGACTACGAGCAGTACTTC. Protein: CASSYVVSGRDYEQYF. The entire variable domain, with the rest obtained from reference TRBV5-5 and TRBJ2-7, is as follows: DAGVTQSPTHLIKTRGQQVTLRCSPISGHKSVSWYQQVLGQGPQFIFQYYEKEERGRGNFPDRFSARQFPNYSSELNVNALLLGDSALYLCASSYVVSGRDYEQYFGPGTRLTVT.